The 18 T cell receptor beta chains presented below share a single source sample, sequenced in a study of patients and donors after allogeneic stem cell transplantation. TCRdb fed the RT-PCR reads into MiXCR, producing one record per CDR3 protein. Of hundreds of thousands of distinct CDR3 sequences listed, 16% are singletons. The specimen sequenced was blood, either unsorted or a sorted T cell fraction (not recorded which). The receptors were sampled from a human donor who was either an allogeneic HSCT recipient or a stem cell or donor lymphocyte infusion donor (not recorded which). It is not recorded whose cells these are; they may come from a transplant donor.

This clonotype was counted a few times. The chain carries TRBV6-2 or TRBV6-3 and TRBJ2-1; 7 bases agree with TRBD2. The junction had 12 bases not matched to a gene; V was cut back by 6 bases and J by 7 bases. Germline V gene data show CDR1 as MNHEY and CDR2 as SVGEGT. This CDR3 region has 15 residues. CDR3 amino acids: CASRAPSSGGNEQFF. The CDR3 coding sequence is TGTGCCAGCAGAGCACCCTCTAGCGGCGGGAATGAGCAGTTCTTC.

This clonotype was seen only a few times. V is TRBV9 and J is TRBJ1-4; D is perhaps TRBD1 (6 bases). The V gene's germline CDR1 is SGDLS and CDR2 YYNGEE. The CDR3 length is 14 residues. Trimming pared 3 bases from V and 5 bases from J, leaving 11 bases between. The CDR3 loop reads CASSEGQRNEKLFF. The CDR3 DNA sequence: TGTGCCAGCAGCGAAGGACAGAGAAATGAAAAACTGTTTTTT.

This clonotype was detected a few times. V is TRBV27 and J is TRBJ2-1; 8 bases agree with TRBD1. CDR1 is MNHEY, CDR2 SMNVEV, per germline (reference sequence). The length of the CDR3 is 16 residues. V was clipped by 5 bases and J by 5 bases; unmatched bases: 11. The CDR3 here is CASSPYNRGTNNEQFF. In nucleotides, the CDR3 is TGTGCCAGCAGTCCCTATAACAGGGGGACGAACAATGAGCAGTTCTTC.

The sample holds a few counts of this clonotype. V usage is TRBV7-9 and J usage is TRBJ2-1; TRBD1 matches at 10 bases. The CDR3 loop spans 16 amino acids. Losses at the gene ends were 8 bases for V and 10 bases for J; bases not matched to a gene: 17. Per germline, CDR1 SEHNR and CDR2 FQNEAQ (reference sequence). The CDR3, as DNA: TGTGCCAGCGACCATTGGGGGACAGGGGCGGCGGAGGAGCAGTTCTTC. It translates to CASDHWGTGAAEEQFF.

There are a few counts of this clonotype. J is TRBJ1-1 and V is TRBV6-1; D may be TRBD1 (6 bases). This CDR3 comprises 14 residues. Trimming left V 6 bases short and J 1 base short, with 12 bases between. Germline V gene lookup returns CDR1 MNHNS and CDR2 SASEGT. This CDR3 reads CASRIQGWNTEAFF. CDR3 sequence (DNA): TGTGCCAGCAGGATACAGGGTTGGAACACTGAAGCTTTCTTT.

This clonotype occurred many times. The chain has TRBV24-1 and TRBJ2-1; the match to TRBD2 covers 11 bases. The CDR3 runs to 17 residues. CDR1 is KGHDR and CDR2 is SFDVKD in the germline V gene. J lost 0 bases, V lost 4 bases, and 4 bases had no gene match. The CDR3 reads CATSDTLAGASYNEQFF. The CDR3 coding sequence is TGTGCCACCAGTGACACACTAGCGGGAGCCTCCTACAATGAGCAGTTCTTC.

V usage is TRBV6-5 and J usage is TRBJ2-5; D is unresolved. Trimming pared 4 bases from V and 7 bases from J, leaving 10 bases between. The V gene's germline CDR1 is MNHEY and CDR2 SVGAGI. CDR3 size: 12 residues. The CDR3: CASSSSPGTQYF. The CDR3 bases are TGTGCCAGCAGTTCCAGCCCGGGGACCCAGTACTTC.

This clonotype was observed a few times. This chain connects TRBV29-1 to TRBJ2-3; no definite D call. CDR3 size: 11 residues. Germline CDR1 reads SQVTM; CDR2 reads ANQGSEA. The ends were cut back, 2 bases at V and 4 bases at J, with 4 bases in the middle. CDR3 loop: CSVETADTQYF. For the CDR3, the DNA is TGCAGCGTTGAAACCGCAGATACGCAGTATTTT.

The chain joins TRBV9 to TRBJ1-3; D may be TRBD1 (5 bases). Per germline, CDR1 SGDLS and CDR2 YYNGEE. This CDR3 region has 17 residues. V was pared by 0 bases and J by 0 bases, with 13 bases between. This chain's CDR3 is CASSVATRGTSGNTIYF. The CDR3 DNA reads TGTGCCAGCAGCGTAGCTACCAGAGGGACCTCTGGAAACACCATATATTTT. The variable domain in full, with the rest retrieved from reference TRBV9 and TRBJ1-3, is DSGVTQTPKHLITATGQRVTLRCSPRSGDLSVYWYQQSLDQGLQFLIQYYNGEERAKGNILERFSAQQFPDLHSELNLSSLELGDSALYFCASSVATRGTSGNTIYFGEGSWLTVV.

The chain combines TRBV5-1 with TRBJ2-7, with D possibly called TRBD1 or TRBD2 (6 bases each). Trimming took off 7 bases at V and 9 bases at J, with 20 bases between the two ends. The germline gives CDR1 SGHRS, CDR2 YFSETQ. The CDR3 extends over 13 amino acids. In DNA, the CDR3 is TGCGCCAGCCAAATGGCCGGGGGCCTGGGGCAGTACTTC. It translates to CASQMAGGLGQYF.

The CDR3 sequence is CASSPRENRRTQYF. The CDR3 nucleotides are TGCGCCAGCAGCCCGCGGGAGAATCGGCGGACCCAGTACTTC. The V and J genes are TRBV5-1 and TRBJ2-5; TRBD2 aligns across 7 bases. The CDR3 contains 14 residues. The V segment lost 4 bases and the J segment 7 bases; nucleotides outside the gene matches: 10. Germline CDR1 reads SGHRS; CDR2 reads YFSETQ.

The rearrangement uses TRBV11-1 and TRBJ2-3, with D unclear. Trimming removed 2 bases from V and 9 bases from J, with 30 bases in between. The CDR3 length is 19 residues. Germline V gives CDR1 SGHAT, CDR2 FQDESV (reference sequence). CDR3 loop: CASSLRQRLGTEGTVTQYF. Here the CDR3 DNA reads TGTGCCAGCAGCTTACGCCAACGTTTGGGTACAGAAGGTACAGTCACGCAGTATTTT.

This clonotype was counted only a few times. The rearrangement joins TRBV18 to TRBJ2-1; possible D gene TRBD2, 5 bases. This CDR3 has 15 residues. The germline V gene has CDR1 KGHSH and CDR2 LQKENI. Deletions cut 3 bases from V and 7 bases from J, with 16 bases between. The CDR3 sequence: CASSPLQGGQNEQFF. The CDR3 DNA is TGTGCCAGCTCACCTCTACAAGGAGGCCAGAATGAGCAGTTCTTC.

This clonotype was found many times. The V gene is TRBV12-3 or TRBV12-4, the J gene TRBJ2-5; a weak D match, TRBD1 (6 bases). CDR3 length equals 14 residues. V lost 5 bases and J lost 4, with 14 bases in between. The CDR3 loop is CASSLSRTVETQYF. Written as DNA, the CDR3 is TGTGCCAGCAGTCTATCCCGGACAGTAGAGACCCAGTACTTC.

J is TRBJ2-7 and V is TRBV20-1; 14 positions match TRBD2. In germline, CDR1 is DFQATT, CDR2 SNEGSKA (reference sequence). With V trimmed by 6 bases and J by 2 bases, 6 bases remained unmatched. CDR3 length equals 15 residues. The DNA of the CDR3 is TGCAGTGCGCGGGGACTAGCGGGAGTCGCCTACGAGCAGTACTTC. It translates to CSARGLAGVAYEQYF.

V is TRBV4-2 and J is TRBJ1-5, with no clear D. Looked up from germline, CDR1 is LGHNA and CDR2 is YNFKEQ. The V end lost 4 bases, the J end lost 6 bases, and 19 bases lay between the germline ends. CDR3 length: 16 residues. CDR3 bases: TGTGCCAGCAGCCCAGCTGGGGTCGGGCGAAGTCAGCCCCAGCATTTT. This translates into CASSPAGVGRSQPQHF.

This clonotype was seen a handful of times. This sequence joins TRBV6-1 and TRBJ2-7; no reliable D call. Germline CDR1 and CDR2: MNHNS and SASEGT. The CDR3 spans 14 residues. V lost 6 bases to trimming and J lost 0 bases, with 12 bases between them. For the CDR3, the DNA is TGTGCCAGCAGCCCCGACACCACCTCCTACGAGCAGTACTTC. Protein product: CASSPDTTSYEQYF.

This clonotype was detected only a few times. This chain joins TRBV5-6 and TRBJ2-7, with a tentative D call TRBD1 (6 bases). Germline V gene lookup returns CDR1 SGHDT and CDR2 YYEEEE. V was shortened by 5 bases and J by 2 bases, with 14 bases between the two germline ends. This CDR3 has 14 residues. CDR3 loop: CASRHTDRAYEQYF. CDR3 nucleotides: TGTGCCAGCAGACACACGGACAGAGCCTACGAGCAGTACTTC.